Listed below are T cell receptor beta chains from one sample, sequenced in a study of OX40 agonist ivuxolimab in advanced cancers. Libraries were prepared by immunoSEQ multiplex PCR; TCRdb keeps only in-frame clonotypes and omits some of them. There are some 60,000 clones in the sample; 85% to 90% occur only once, and more than 3% lies in the top ten. The sample here was CD4+ or CD8+ T cells sorted from blood, taken in a trial of the OX40 agonist ivuxolimab. These receptors were collected from an adult with an advanced solid tumor such as melanoma, head and neck, liver or kidney cancer. Both conserved end residues are part of each CDR3. Fields, in order: V gene, J gene, clone size, D gene, CDR3 DNA, CDR3 protein. D genes are given only for firm matches. Clone size, where shown, is once, few, many, or a class for clones that have expanded.

TRBV5-3	TRBJ1-6	once	TRBD1	TGTGCCAGCAGTCGGGACAGGGACTTCTCACCCCTCCACTTT	CASSRDRDFSPLHF
TRBV28	TRBJ2-7	NA	TRBD2	TGTGCCAGCAGTACCCCGGGGGGGGAGGTGCAGTACTTC	CASSTPGGEVQYF
TRBV19	TRBJ1-5	NA	TRBD1	TGTGCCAGTAGTACGCCGGGACAGGGGGTAAAGCCCCAGCATTTT	CASSTPGQGVKPQHF
TRBV18	TRBJ2-2	NA	NA	TGTGCCAGCTCACCGGGAACCGGGGAGCTGTTTTTT	CASSPGTGELFF
TRBV6-5	TRBJ2-5	NA	NA	TGTGCCAGCAGTCGTAAGGGAGAGACCCAGTACTTC	CASSRKGETQYF
TRBV18	TRBJ1-1	NA	NA	TGTGCCAGCTCACCATCGGCAGGGGTGTGGACTGAAGCTTTCTTT	CASSPSAGVWTEAFF
TRBV2	TRBJ1-5	NA	NA	TGTGCCAGCAGTGGGAGCAATCAGCCCCAGCATTTT	CASSGSNQPQHF
TRBV5-1	TRBJ1-4	NA	NA	TGCGCCAGCAGCTTGGTTACAGGTGGTGGGGAACTGTTTTTT	CASSLVTGGGELFF
TRBV18	TRBJ1-4	NA	NA	TGTGCCAGCTCACCTCTCTTAGGAACTAATGAGGGAAAACTGTTTTTT	CASSPLLGTNEGKLFF
TRBV18	TRBJ1-1	NA	NA	TGTGCCAGCTCTGGGGGGATGAACACTGAAGCTTTCTTT	CASSGGMNTEAFF
TRBV7-9	TRBJ2-1	few	NA	TGTGCCAGCAGCTTAGCGGGGGGCCCGGGTAGGTCCTACAATGAGCAGTTCTTC	CASSLAGGPGRSYNEQFF
TRBV5-5	TRBJ1-2	NA	NA	TGTGCCAGCAGCTTGAAAAACAGGGAAGGAGGCTACACCTTC	CASSLKNREGGYTF
TRBV2	TRBJ1-5	NA	NA	TGTGCCAGCAGGAGGGATAGCAATCAGCCCCAGCATTTT	CASRRDSNQPQHF
TRBV27	TRBJ1-5	NA	NA	TGTGCCAGCAGTTTCAGCAATCAGCCCCAGCATTTT	CASSFSNQPQHF
TRBV4-3	TRBJ1-2	NA	NA	TGCGCCAGCAGCCACACTGACCCAACCGGAGGGGCTAACTATGGCTACACCTTC	CASSHTDPTGGANYGYTF
TRBV7-9	TRBJ1-3	NA	NA	TGTGCCAGCAGCTCGGCAGGGATCTCTGGAAACACCATATATTTT	CASSSAGISGNTIYF
TRBV5-1	TRBJ2-7	NA	NA	TGCGCCAGCAGCCCCCAGGCTTTCGGGCAGCTCTACGAGCAGTACTTC	CASSPQAFGQLYEQYF
TRBV7-8	TRBJ2-1	NA	NA	TGTGCCAGCAGCTTAGTGACGGGTGAGCAGTTCTTC	CASSLVTGEQFF
TRBV29-1	TRBJ1-4	NA	NA	TGCAGCGGCTTAGGGGCGACTAATGAAAAACTGTTTTTT	CSGLGATNEKLFF
TRBV9	TRBJ2-7	NA	NA	TGTGCCAGCAGCGGGGGGCCGGAGAACGAGCAGTACTTC	CASSGGPENEQYF
TRBV6-5	TRBJ2-7	NA	NA	TGTGCCAGCTCTCTTTACAGGGAGGTCTCCTACGAGCAGTACTTC	CASSLYREVSYEQYF
TRBV7-2	TRBJ1-6	NA	TRBD1	TGTGCCAGCAGCAACCGACAGGGGGCAAAGTCACCCCTCCACTTT	CASSNRQGAKSPLHF
TRBV7-2	TRBJ1-5	NA	NA	TGTGCCAGCAGCTTACAGGGCGATCAGCCCCAGCATTTT	CASSLQGDQPQHF
TRBV4-3	TRBJ1-1	NA	TRBD1	TGCGCCAGCAGCCCGACAGGGGTCGCTGAAGCTTTCTTT	CASSPTGVAEAFF
TRBV5-4	TRBJ1-1	NA	NA	TGTGCCAGCAGCATGGGCTCGGGGGAGGGCACTGAAGCTTTCTTT	CASSMGSGEGTEAFF
TRBV5-1	TRBJ1-3	NA	NA	TGCGCCAGTTACGACGGCTACTCTGGAAACACCATATATTTT	CASYDGYSGNTIYF